The TCR beta chain described here comes from a study of cytomegalovirus exposure and HLA in healthy donors. At the level of the study: A later analysis reported the approximately 120 validation repertoires used the same platform as the 550 to 700 first-cohort repertoires.

As concerns this clone: Its matching antigen is unknown.

Findings of the study overall: The tendency of first-cohort TCR clusters to co-occur in the approximately 120 validation repertoires was identified by a subsequent analysis. Listed as cytomegalovirus-associated were 150 or so TCR beta chains.

Profiled with immunoSEQ multiplex PCR; TCRdb holds only in-frame clones, not every one. The sample carries some 250,000 clones, around 91% recorded once. The sequencing sample was made of PBMCs. The clonotype originates from a woman under 30 in good health and CMV-seronegative.

Written as DNA, the CDR3 is TGTGCCAGCAGCCCCAACCGGGACAGGGACGGTTCTAACTATGGCTACACCTTC. This sequence encodes CASSPNRDRDGSNYGYTF. The gene calls are TRBV7-9 and TRBJ1-2; 9 bases are shared with TRBD1. J was trimmed by 0 bases and V by 5 bases; bases with no gene match: 13. Germline V CDR1 and CDR2: SEHNR, FQNEAQ (reference sequence). This CDR3 region has 18 residues.